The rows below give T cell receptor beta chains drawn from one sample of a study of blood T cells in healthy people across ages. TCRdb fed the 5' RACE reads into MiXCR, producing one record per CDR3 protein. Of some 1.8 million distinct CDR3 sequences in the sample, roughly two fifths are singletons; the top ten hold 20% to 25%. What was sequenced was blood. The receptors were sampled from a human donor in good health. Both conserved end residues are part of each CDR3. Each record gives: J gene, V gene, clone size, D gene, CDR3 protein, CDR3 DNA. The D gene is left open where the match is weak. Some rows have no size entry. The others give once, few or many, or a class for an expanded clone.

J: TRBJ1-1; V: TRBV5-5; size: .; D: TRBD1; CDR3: CASSLLTGMVTFF; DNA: TGTGCCAGCAGCCTCCTGACAGGGATGGTAACTTTCTTT
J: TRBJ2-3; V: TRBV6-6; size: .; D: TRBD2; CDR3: CASSPSPGLATADTQYF; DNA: TGTGCCAGCAGTCCCTCCCCCGGACTAGCGACTGCGGATACGCAGTATTTT
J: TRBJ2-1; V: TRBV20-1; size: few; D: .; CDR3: CSARDLTGSYNEQFF; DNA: TGCAGTGCTAGAGATCTAACAGGCAGCTACAATGAGCAGTTCTTC
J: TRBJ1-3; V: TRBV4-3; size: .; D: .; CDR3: CASSQDLWQGRRDTIYF; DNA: TGCGCCAGCAGCCAAGATTTATGGCAGGGCCGCCGGGACACCATATATTTT
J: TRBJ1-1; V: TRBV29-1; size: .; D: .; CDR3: CSVDIAAENTEAFF; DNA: TGCAGCGTTGATATCGCGGCAGAGAACACTGAAGCTTTCTTT
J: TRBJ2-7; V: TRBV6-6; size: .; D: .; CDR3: CASNEQVPSIEQYF; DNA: TGTGCCAGCAACGAACAGGTACCCTCCATCGAGCAGTACTTC
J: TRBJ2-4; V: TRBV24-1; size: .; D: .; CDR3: CATSDFTKAKNIQYF; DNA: TGTGCCACCAGTGATTTTACTAAAGCCAAAAACATTCAGTACTTC
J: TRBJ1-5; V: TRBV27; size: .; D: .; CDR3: CASSLSRGGVSQPQHF; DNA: TGTGCCAGCAGTTTATCTCGGGGGGGAGTAAGTCAGCCCCAGCATTTT
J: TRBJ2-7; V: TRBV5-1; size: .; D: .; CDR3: CASSLEAGNLDEQYF; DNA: TGCGCCAGCAGCTTGGAGGCGGGGAATCTGGACGAGCAGTACTTC
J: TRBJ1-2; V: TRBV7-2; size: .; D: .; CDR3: CASSLASGTEDYGYTF; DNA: TGTGCCAGCAGCTTAGCGTCCGGGACGGAGGACTATGGCTACACCTTC
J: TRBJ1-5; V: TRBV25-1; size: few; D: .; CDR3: CASSEGPDGNQPQHF; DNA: TGTGCCAGCAGTGAGGGTCCGGATGGCAATCAGCCCCAGCATTTT
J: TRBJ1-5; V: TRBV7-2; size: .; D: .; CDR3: CASSRQLNQPQHF; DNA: TGTGCCAGCAGCCGACAGCTCAATCAGCCCCAGCATTTT
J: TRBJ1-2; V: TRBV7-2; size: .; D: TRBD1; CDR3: CASSPWTGVGYGYTF; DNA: TGTGCCAGCAGCCCCTGGACAGGGGTAGGCTATGGCTACACCTTC
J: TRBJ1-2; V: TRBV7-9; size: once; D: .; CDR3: CASSFAALDRPYGYTF; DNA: TGTGCCAGCAGCTTTGCGGCCCTGGACAGACCCTATGGCTACACCTTC
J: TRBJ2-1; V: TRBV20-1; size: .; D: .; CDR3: CSARDFTGYNEQFF; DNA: TGCAGTGCTAGAGATTTCACAGGCTACAATGAGCAGTTCTTC
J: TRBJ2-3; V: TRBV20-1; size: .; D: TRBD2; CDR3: CSASSGGPTTDTQYF; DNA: TGCAGTGCTAGCAGCGGGGGCCCCACCACAGATACGCAGTATTTT
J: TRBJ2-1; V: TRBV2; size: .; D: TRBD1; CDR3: CASSVEGGSINEQFF; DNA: TGTGCCAGCAGTGTCGAAGGGGGCTCAATAAATGAGCAGTTCTTC
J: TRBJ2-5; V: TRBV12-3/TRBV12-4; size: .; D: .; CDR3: CASSLVRGAREQYF; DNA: TGTGCCAGCAGTTTAGTCCGTGGAGCCCGGGAGCAGTACTTC
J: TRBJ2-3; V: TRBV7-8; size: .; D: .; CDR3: CASSLVRTDSSTDTQYF; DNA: TGTGCCAGCAGCTTAGTACGAACGGACTCTAGCACAGATACGCAGTATTTT
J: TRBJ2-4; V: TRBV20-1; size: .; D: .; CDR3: CSATITPRDIQYF; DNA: TGCAGTGCTACTATAACCCCCAGGGACATTCAGTACTTC
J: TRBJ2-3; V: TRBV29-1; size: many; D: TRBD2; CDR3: CSVVRLAGGTDTQYF; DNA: TGCAGCGTTGTCAGACTAGCGGGGGGCACAGATACGCAGTATTTT
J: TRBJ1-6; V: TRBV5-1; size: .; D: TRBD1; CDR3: CASSVSNPGQNSPLHF; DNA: TGCGCCAGCAGCGTCTCGAACCCGGGACAGAATTCACCCCTCCACTTT
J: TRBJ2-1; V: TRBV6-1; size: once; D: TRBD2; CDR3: CASTKSQGLAYNEQFF; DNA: TGTGCCAGCACGAAATCCCAGGGACTAGCGTACAATGAGCAGTTCTTC
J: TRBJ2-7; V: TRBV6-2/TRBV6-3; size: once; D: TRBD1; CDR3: CASSRRGQNYEQYF; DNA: TGTGCCAGCAGCAGAAGGGGACAGAACTACGAGCAGTACTTC
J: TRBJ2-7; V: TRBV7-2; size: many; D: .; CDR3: CASSRGANEQYF; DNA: TGTGCCAGCAGCCGGGGTGCCAACGAGCAGTACTTC
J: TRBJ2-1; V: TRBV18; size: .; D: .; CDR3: CASSPRTGTRSYNEQFF; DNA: TGTGCCAGCTCACCACGTACAGGCACAAGGTCCTACAATGAGCAGTTCTTC
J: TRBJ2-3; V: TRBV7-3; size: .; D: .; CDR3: CASSPTGQGLVTDTQYF; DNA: TGTGCCAGCAGCCCCACGGGGCAGGGGCTGGTCACAGATACGCAGTATTTT
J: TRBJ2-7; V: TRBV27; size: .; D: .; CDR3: CASSSSHSYEQYF; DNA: TGTGCCAGCAGTTCGTCGCACTCCTACGAGCAGTACTTC
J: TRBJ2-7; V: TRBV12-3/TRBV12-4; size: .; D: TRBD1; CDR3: CASTGGGTGLYEQYF; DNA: TGTGCCAGCACTGGAGGTGGGACAGGGCTCTACGAGCAGTACTTC
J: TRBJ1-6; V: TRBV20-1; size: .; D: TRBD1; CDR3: CSARDSGGSPLHF; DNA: TGCAGTGCTCGGGACAGCGGCGGTTCACCCCTCCACTTT
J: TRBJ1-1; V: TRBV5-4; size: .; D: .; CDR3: CASSLVFGEAEAFF; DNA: TGTGCCAGCAGCTTGGTATTCGGGGAGGCTGAAGCTTTCTTT
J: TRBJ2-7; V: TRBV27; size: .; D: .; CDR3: CASGLGPGTYSYEQYF; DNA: TGTGCCAGCGGTCTGGGACCAGGGACCTACTCCTACGAGCAGTACTTC
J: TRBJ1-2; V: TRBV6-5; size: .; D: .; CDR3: CASSYSKMREGYTF; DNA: TGTGCCAGCAGTTACTCGAAGATGAGGGAGGGCTACACCTTC
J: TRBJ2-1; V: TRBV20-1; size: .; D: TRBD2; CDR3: CSAMTSGGVYRNEQFF; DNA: TGCAGTGCTATGACTAGCGGGGGGGTCTATCGCAATGAGCAGTTCTTC
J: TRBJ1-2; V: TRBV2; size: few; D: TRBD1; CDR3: CASRRDRGYYGYTF; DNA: TGTGCCAGCAGGAGAGACAGGGGGTACTATGGCTACACCTTC
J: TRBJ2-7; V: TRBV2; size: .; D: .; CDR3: CASSAQGYGAAYEQYF; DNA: TGTGCCAGCAGCGCCCAAGGGTACGGAGCCGCCTACGAGCAGTACTTC
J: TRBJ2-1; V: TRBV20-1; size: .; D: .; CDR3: CSASPRTFLYNEQFF; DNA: TGCAGTGCTAGCCCGCGCACATTCCTTTACAATGAGCAGTTCTTC
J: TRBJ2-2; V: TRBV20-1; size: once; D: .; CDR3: CSASVADPYTGELFF; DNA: TGCAGTGCTAGTGTCGCCGACCCCTACACCGGGGAGCTGTTTTTT
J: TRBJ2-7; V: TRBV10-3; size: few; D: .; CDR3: CAISESSGLEQYF; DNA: TGTGCCATCAGTGAGTCGTCTGGGCTTGAGCAGTACTTC
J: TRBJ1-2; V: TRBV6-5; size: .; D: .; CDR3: CASIAGDGYTF; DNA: TGTGCCAGCATCGCGGGGGATGGCTACACCTTC
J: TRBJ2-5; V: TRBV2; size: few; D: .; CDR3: CASKSLPGETQYF; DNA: TGTGCCAGCAAGAGTTTACCTGGGGAGACCCAGTACTTC
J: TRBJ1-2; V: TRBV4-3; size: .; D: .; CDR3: CASSQVGREGYTF; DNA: TGCGCCAGCAGCCAAGTGGGGAGGGAGGGCTACACCTTC
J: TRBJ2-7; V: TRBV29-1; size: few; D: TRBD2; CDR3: CSVEGGWSYEQYF; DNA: TGCAGCGTTGAGGGGGGGTGGTCCTACGAGCAGTACTTC
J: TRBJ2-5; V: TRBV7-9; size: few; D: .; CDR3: CASSLPGGPAGQETQYF; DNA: TGTGCCAGCAGCTTACCTGGGGGCCCGGCGGGGCAAGAGACCCAGTACTTC
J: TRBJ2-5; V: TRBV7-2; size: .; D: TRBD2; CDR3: CASSSFGRGGIETQYF; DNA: TGTGCCAGCAGCTCCTTCGGGCGGGGGGGCATTGAGACCCAGTACTTC
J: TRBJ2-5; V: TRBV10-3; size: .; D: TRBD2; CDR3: CAISDSRGVWQETQYF; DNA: TGTGCCATCAGTGACTCTCGGGGGGTATGGCAAGAGACCCAGTACTTC